This T cell receptor (beta chain) is from a study of blood T cell repertoires in COVID-19. Study summary: Both acute and convalescent COVID-19 samples were obtained from the United States, Italy and Spain. T cells, B-cell-depleted T cells, or PBMCs provided the cDNA or gDNA that served as material.

Original analysis: Counts of nucleated cells, estimated from reference gene primer amplification, were obtained. Libraries were prepared by immunoSEQ multiplex PCR; TCRdb keeps only in-frame clonotypes and omits some of them. V and J calls and clone size come straight from that table; D and trimming were deduced from the DNA. The table has fewer than 250,000 clones, approximately 87% seen once. The germline gives CDR1 MNHEY, CDR2 SVGAGI. CDR3 length: 16 residues. With 0 bases removed from V and 3 bases from J, the gap between germline ends came to 15 bases. V gene TRBV6-5 combines with J gene TRBJ2-7; no reliable D call. This TCR was recovered from a woman aged 70-85 years with acute or convalescent COVID-19. Material: peripheral blood. The CDR3 spells CASSYSSGRIDYEQYF. DNA for the CDR3: TGTGCCAGCAGTTACTCCTCCGGTAGAATTGACTACGAGCAGTACTTC.